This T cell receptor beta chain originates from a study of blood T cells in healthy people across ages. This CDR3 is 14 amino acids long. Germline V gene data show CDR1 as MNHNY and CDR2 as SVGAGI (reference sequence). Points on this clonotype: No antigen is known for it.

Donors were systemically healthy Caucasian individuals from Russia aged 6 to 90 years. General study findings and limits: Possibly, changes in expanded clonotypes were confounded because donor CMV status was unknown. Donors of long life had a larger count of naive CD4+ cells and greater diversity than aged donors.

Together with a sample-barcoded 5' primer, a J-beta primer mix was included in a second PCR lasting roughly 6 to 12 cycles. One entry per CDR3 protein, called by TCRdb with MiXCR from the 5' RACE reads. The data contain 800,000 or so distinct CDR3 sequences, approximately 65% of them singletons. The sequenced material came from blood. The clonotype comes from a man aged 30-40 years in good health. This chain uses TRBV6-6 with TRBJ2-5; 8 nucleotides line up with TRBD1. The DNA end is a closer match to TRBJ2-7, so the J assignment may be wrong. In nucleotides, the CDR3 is TGTGCCAGCAGGTCCCAGGGGGCTGGGTACGAGCAGTACTTC. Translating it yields CASRSQGAGYEQYF.